This is a list of T cell receptor beta chains from one sample in a study of blood T cell repertoires in COVID-19. Sequencing used immunoSEQ multiplex PCR; TCRdb keeps in-frame clones, though not all of them. The sample lists fewer than 450,000 clones, 87% seen once, with approximately 1% in the top ten. The sequencing sample was made of PBMCs or T cells enriched from blood (not recorded which). The receptors come from a woman aged 25 to 39 who had recovered from COVID-19. Both conserved end residues are part of each CDR3. D genes are given only for firm matches. Not every row has a clone size; where given, it reads once, few, many or a size class.

j_gene: TRBJ1-1; d_gene: NA; v_gene: TRBV27; abundance: NA; CDR3aa: CASSLAGVGYTEAFF; CDR3nt: TGTGCCAGCAGTTTGGCGGGTGTGGGATATACTGAAGCTTTCTTT
j_gene: TRBJ1-5; d_gene: NA; v_gene: TRBV18; abundance: few; CDR3aa: CASSPVQGDGQPQHF; CDR3nt: TGTGCCAGCTCACCTGTACAGGGTGATGGGCAGCCCCAGCATTTT
j_gene: TRBJ2-7; d_gene: NA; v_gene: TRBV6-2/TRBV6-3; abundance: NA; CDR3aa: CASSSLQGAGNEQYF; CDR3nt: TGTGCCAGCAGTTCACTACAGGGCGCAGGGAACGAGCAGTACTTC
j_gene: TRBJ1-4; d_gene: NA; v_gene: TRBV5-4; abundance: once; CDR3aa: CASSLALGQPNEKLFF; CDR3nt: TGTGCCAGCAGCTTGGCCCTAGGACAGCCTAATGAAAAACTGTTTTTT
j_gene: TRBJ2-7; d_gene: TRBD1; v_gene: TRBV28; abundance: NA; CDR3aa: CASSSQGQGAYEQYF; CDR3nt: TGTGCCAGCAGTTCCCAGGGACAGGGGGCCTACGAGCAGTACTTC
j_gene: TRBJ1-6; d_gene: NA; v_gene: TRBV19; abundance: NA; CDR3aa: CASTSQQGLNSPLHF; CDR3nt: TGTGCCAGTACCTCCCAGCAGGGTTTGAATTCACCCCTCCACTTT
j_gene: TRBJ1-3; d_gene: NA; v_gene: TRBV19; abundance: NA; CDR3aa: CASSTTGNGNTIYF; CDR3nt: TGTGCCAGTAGTACTACAGGGAACGGAAACACCATATATTTT
j_gene: TRBJ1-6; d_gene: TRBD1; v_gene: TRBV5-1; abundance: NA; CDR3aa: CASSHGQDNSPLHF; CDR3nt: TGCGCCAGCAGCCATGGACAGGATAATTCACCCCTCCACTTT
j_gene: TRBJ2-1; d_gene: NA; v_gene: TRBV11-2; abundance: NA; CDR3aa: CASSLDLEGQRYNEQFF; CDR3nt: TGTGCCAGCAGCTTAGATCTGGAGGGACAGAGATACAATGAGCAGTTCTTC
j_gene: TRBJ2-7; d_gene: TRBD1; v_gene: TRBV3-1/TRBV3-2; abundance: NA; CDR3aa: CASSQDDRGNEQYF; CDR3nt: TGTGCCAGCAGCCAAGATGACAGGGGGAACGAGCAGTACTTC
j_gene: TRBJ2-2; d_gene: NA; v_gene: TRBV5-5; abundance: once; CDR3aa: CASSLSPSNTGELFF; CDR3nt: TGTGCCAGCAGCTTGTCCCCTTCGAACACCGGGGAGCTGTTTTTT
j_gene: TRBJ2-1; d_gene: TRBD2; v_gene: TRBV3-1/TRBV3-2; abundance: NA; CDR3aa: CASSNIAGGPSWQFF; CDR3nt: TGTGCCAGCAGCAACATAGCGGGGGGGCCATCTTGGCAGTTCTTC
j_gene: TRBJ2-1; d_gene: TRBD2; v_gene: TRBV2; abundance: NA; CDR3aa: CASSPGTSGYNEQFF; CDR3nt: TGTGCCAGCAGCCCCGGGACTAGCGGATACAATGAGCAGTTCTTC
j_gene: TRBJ2-3; d_gene: TRBD2; v_gene: TRBV2; abundance: NA; CDR3aa: CASRASGTSEIGTQYF; CDR3nt: TGTGCCAGCAGGGCCTCCGGGACTAGCGAAATCGGTACGCAGTATTTT
j_gene: TRBJ2-7; d_gene: NA; v_gene: TRBV4-1; abundance: NA; CDR3aa: CASSQVYSNYEQYF; CDR3nt: TGCGCCAGCAGCCAAGTCTATAGTAACTACGAGCAGTACTTC
j_gene: TRBJ1-2; d_gene: TRBD1; v_gene: TRBV24-1; abundance: NA; CDR3aa: CATSDPGTVDGYTF; CDR3nt: TGTGCCACCAGTGATCCCGGGACAGTCGATGGCTACACCTTC
j_gene: TRBJ1-1; d_gene: NA; v_gene: TRBV5-6; abundance: once; CDR3aa: CASSFGVLNTEAFF; CDR3nt: TGTGCCAGCAGCTTCGGGGTTTTGAACACTGAAGCTTTCTTT
j_gene: TRBJ1-5; d_gene: TRBD1; v_gene: TRBV6-2/TRBV6-3; abundance: few; CDR3aa: CASSYVRDRGYHSNQPQHF; CDR3nt: TGTGCCAGCAGTTATGTGCGGGACAGGGGATACCATAGCAATCAGCCCCAGCATTTT
j_gene: TRBJ1-2; d_gene: TRBD1; v_gene: TRBV30; abundance: NA; CDR3aa: CAWSGNRGLHGYTF; CDR3nt: TGTGCCTGGAGTGGGAACAGGGGGCTCCATGGCTACACCTTC
j_gene: TRBJ1-1; d_gene: NA; v_gene: TRBV12-3/TRBV12-4; abundance: NA; CDR3aa: CASSLGQVVGTFF; CDR3nt: TGTGCCAGCAGTTTAGGGCAGGTGGTAGGAACTTTCTTT